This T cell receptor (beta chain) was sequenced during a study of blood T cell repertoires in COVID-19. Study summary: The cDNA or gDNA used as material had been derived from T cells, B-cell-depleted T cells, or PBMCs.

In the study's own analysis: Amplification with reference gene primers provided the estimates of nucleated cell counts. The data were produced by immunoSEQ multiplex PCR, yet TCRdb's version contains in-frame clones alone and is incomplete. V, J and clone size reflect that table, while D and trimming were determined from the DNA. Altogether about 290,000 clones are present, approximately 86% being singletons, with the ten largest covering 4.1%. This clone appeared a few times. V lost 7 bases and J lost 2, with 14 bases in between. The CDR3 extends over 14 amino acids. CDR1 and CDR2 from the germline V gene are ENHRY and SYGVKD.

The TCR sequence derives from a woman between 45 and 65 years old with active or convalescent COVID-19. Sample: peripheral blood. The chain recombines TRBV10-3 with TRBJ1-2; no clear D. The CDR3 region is CAIKGDTANYGYTF. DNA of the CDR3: TGTGCCATCAAGGGAGACACCGCCAACTATGGCTACACCTTC.